This is a list of T cell receptor beta chains from one sample in a study of T cells after yellow fever vaccination. TCRdb analysed the 5' RACE reads with MiXCR anew, one entry per CDR3 protein. The table records a few hundred thousand distinct CDR3 sequences, approximately 19% of them present only once. The specimen comprised PBMCs, sampled before the yellow fever booster vaccination. The origin of the receptors is a man aged 18 to 30 who received the YFV17D yellow fever vaccine. The CDR3 runs from the conserved cysteine through the conserved F or W.

cdr3_length v_call cdr3_aa
17 TRBV21-1 CASSSSSRAHYQETQYF
13 TRBV5-1 CASSLDRFYGYTF
17 TRBV7-3 CASSLDRQGSNTGELFF
13 TRBV6-5 CASKQASNYGYTF
18 TRBV19 CASSTNRRDTPLLLEQYF
15 TRBV5-4 CASSSSGGDGYTQYF
18 TRBV18 CASSPKSPGLAYTGELFF
15 TRBV25-1 CASTPPGRVDTEAFF
11 TRBV10-3 CAISAGVAQYF
15 TRBV5-5 CASSVRGLVNYGYTF
14 TRBV5-1 CASSLGGEGNEQFF
15 TRBV20-1 CSAAVSRTGTGELFF
14 TRBV7-2 CASSLKKFTDTQYF
14 TRBV6-5 CASGSGGRADTQYF
13 TRBV4-1 CASSQVPSSEAFF
16 TRBV4-1 CASSQEQGLLGYGYTF
15 TRBV6-6 CASREGTYSNQPQHF
14 TRBV4-2 CASSPRSSADTQYF
16 TRBV12-3/TRBV12-4 CADYVSGGQEPYGYTF
17 TRBV5-1 CASSRPRWRGDQETQYF
15 TRBV27 CASSFHGQGEETQYF
15 TRBV4-1 CASRQFQATNEKLFF
14 TRBV7-9 CASRRTGPQETQYF
13 TRBV12-5 CASGFSGVETQYF
14 TRBV12-3/TRBV12-4 CASSFVTEGDTQYF
17 TRBV5-1 CASSVTSGGSSTDTQYF
14 TRBV30 CAWGHGLNTGELFF
13 TRBV29-1 CSVSPLGANVLTF
15 TRBV4-2 CASSQVRTGDNEQFF
13 TRBV7-2 CASSPERRETQYF
15 TRBV7-9 CASSPPGQGVYIQYF
18 TRBV20-1 CSARALPGLAGSRNEQFF
12 TRBV6-6 CASRYRDAEQYF
14 TRBV6-2/TRBV6-3 CASSATWTQETQYF
12 TRBV24-1 CATRGPTGELFF
12 TRBV4-1 CATSGPSDTQYF
17 TRBV29-1 CSVVWLAGGLRTDTQYF
14 TRBV11-1 CASSFGGRPGELFF
14 TRBV6-6 CASKPGLAGGRPFF
15 TRBV30 CAWEGTEASTDTQYF
15 TRBV5-1 CASSYSVGGSEKLFF
14 TRBV7-6 CASSLVLAGDEQFF
13 TRBV7-2 CASSLDREDTQYF
15 TRBV10-2 CASSESSLAYNEQFF
11 TRBV24-1 CATSDGTSAFF
16 TRBV7-6 CASSLLGTSGIETQYF
12 TRBV7-9 CASSRVVEGYTF
15 TRBV7-3 CASSFDRAPTDTQYF
15 TRBV19 CASMVGQSPNEKLFF